This entry concerns a single TCR beta chain. The entry originates in a study of control samples from healthy donors and cancer patients. Here immunoSEQ multiplex PCR was the method, and the copy in TCRdb shows in-frame clones only, minus some. The table records roughly 50,000 clones, 95% to 96% of them present only once. The CDR3 covers 15 residues. The trim removed 8 bases at V and 5 bases at J, leaving 9 bases unmatched. Germline V gene data show CDR1 as LNHNV and CDR2 as YYDKDF (reference sequence). The gene calls are TRBV15 and TRBJ2-5, with 12 bases aligning to TRBD1. The TCR comes from a woman under 40 in good health. The specimen was blood. This CDR3 is CATGVGQGATETQYF. Here the CDR3 DNA reads TGTGCCACCGGCGTGGGACAGGGGGCTACGGAGACCCAGTACTTC.